The 18 T cell receptor beta chains below all came from one sample that was sequenced in a study of T-cell reconstitution after alpha-beta-depleted transplantation in children. Unique molecular identifiers tagged the TCRbeta library. A single record per CDR3 protein comes from TCRdb applying MiXCR to the PCR reads. This table has around 250,000 distinct CDR3 sequences, just under 8.5% appearing once. Sequencing used PBMCs, mostly from graft donor cells, obtained 180 days after TCRalphabeta/CD19-depleted stem cell transplant. The receptors come from a male patient aged 5 to 17 who had a stem cell transplant for acute lymphoblastic leukemia, so the T cells may come from the graft donor.

This clonotype occurred many times. The chain links TRBV10-1 to TRBJ2-7; D possibly corresponds to TRBD1 (5 bases). The germline V gene encodes CDR1 WNHNN and CDR2 SYGVQD (reference sequence). The CDR3 extends over 14 amino acids. V dropped 9 bases and J dropped 3 bases, with 18 bases sitting between them. CDR3: CASFLQGIGYEQYF. The CDR3 DNA reads as TGCGCCAGTTTCCTCCAGGGTATTGGCTACGAGCAGTACTTC.

This clonotype was seen ten or more times. V gene TRBV6-2 or TRBV6-3 combines with J gene TRBJ2-1; D possibly corresponds to TRBD2 (6 bases). The CDR3 has 14 residues. The germline V and J ends were trimmed by 7 bases and 1 base, with 11 bases remaining between them. Germline V gene lookup returns CDR1 MNHEY and CDR2 SVGEGT. CDR3 residues: CASKRDFSYNEQFF. DNA for the CDR3: TGTGCCAGCAAGAGGGACTTTTCCTACAATGAGCAGTTCTTC.

This clonotype was seen repeatedly, ten times or more. V and J are TRBV18 and TRBJ2-5, with TRBD1 matching over 7 bases. CDR3 length: 14 amino acids. V gave up 3 bases and J gave up 2 bases; unmatched junction bases: 3. Looked up from germline, CDR1 is KGHSH and CDR2 is LQKENI. The CDR3 here is CASSPPTGQETQYF. CDR3 nucleotides: TGTGCCAGCTCACCCCCGACAGGGCAAGAGACCCAGTACTTC.

About this clonotype itself: This may be a read error, as it is one base from a much larger clone. V and J are TRBV9 and TRBJ2-3, with TRBD1 matching over 9 bases. The CDR3 consists of 15 residues. The germline gives CDR1 SGDLS, CDR2 YYNGEE. The CDR3 is CTSSVSGTGIDTQYF. The CDR3 DNA sequence: TGTACCAGCAGCGTATCGGGGACAGGGATTGATACGCAGTATTTT.

This clonotype was counted many times. V and J are TRBV28 and TRBJ2-7, with 11 bases aligning to TRBD2. The V and J ends lost 8 bases and 2 bases, in that order; junction bases with no gene match: 2. CDR1 and CDR2 (germline): MDHEN, SYDVKM. CDR3 size: 13 residues. Here the CDR3 reads CASGLAGPYEQYF. The CDR3 bases are TGTGCCAGCGGACTAGCGGGCCCCTACGAGCAGTACTTC.

This clonotype was detected many times. The chain carries TRBV10-3 and TRBJ2-1; no clear D gene. The V gene's germline CDR1 is ENHRY and CDR2 SYGVKD. Trimming took 1 base from V and 5 from J, leaving 12 bases between them. The CDR3 extends over 15 amino acids. The CDR3 DNA sequence: TGTGCCATCAGTGAGTTGAGGCTGTCTCACAATGAGCAGTTCTTC. Protein product: CAISELRLSHNEQFF.

This clonotype was counted many times. The V call is TRBV5-1, the J call TRBJ2-7; D not certain. Germline CDR1 SGHRS, CDR2 YFSETQ. V lost 0 bases and J lost 11, with 9 bases in between. The CDR3 totals 11 residues. Written as DNA, the CDR3 is TGCGCCAGCAGCTTGGGGGGTCTTAAGTACTTC. This gives the protein CASSLGGLKYF. Complete variable domain (other parts from reference TRBV5-1 and TRBJ2-7): KAGVTQTPRYLIKTRGQQVTLSCSPISGHRSVSWYQQTPGQGLQFLFEYFSETQRNKGNFPGRFSGRQFSNSRSEMNVSTLELGDSALYLCASSLGGLKYFGPGTRLTVT.

This clonotype was detected ten times or more. This sequence joins TRBV7-2 and TRBJ1-6; tentative D call: TRBD1 (6 bases). Germline CDR1 and CDR2: SGHTA and FQGNSA. Trimming stripped 4 bases from V and 10 bases from J, with 11 bases between. This CDR3 has 13 residues. CDR3 sequence (DNA): TGTGCCAGCAGCTCCGGGGGCATCTCACCCCTCCACTTT. Protein sequence: CASSSGGISPLHF.

Ten or more counts support this clonotype. The chain employs TRBV5-1 and TRBJ2-2; 10 bases are a match to TRBD2. The CDR3 is made up of 16 amino acids. Per the germline V gene, CDR1 is SGHRS and CDR2 is YFSETQ. J was trimmed by 4 bases and V by 2 bases; bases with no gene match: 5. The CDR3 spells CASSFPSGRGTGELFF. CDR3 bases: TGCGCCAGCAGCTTCCCTAGCGGGAGAGGCACCGGGGAGCTGTTTTTT.

This sequence joins TRBV27 and TRBJ1-5; 9 nucleotides agree with TRBD1. J lost 6 bases, V lost 5 bases, and 14 bases had no gene match. The CDR3 consists of 17 residues. Per the germline V gene, CDR1 is MNHEY and CDR2 is SMNVEV (reference sequence). The CDR3 DNA is TGTGCCAGCAGTCCTTCCCGGGACAGGGTATGGATTCAGCCCCAGCATTTT. Translating it yields CASSPSRDRVWIQPQHF.

This clonotype was observed at least ten times. The chain links TRBV6-5 to TRBJ1-5; D is ambiguous. Germline V gives CDR1 MNHEY, CDR2 SVGAGI. The CDR3 consists of 17 residues. V lost 1 base, J lost 3 bases, and 16 bases lay in between. Written as DNA, the CDR3 is TGTGCCAGCAGTTACTTCTCCCCGGGCCGAAACAATCAGCCCCAGCATTTT. As protein: CASSYFSPGRNNQPQHF.

At least ten counts were recorded for this clonotype. The chain uses TRBV6-5 and TRBJ2-5; the D gene is possibly TRBD1 (5 bases). CDR1 and CDR2 (germline): MNHEY, SVGAGI. Trimming took off 2 bases at V and 7 bases at J, with 8 bases between the two ends. The CDR3 has 12 residues. The CDR3 coding sequence is TGTGCCAGCAGTTACCGAAGGGGGACCCAGTACTTC. This sequence encodes CASSYRRGTQYF.

The DNA of the CDR3 is TGTGCCAGCAGCTTATGGGGGGGTCAGGTTCGTGAAGCTTTCTTT. It translates to CASSLWGGQVREAFF. This sequence joins TRBV7-9 and TRBJ1-1, with D maybe TRBD1 (5 bases). Germline-derived CDR1 and CDR2 are SEHNR and FQNEAQ (reference sequence). Trimming left V 2 bases short and J 7 bases short, with 17 bases between. The CDR3 has 15 residues. Filled out from reference TRBV7-9 and TRBJ1-1, the complete variable domain reads DTGVSQNPRHKITKRGQNVTFRCDPISEHNRLYWYRQTLGQGPEFLTYFQNEAQLEKSRLLSDRFSAERPKGSFSTLEIQRTEQGDSAMYLCASSLWGGQVREAFFGQGTRLTVV.

This clonotype was seen ten or more times. The chain uses TRBV5-1 and TRBJ2-5; D not certain. The germline gives CDR1 SGHRS, CDR2 YFSETQ. The germline V and J ends were trimmed by 4 bases and 1 base, with 5 bases remaining between them. This CDR3 region has 12 residues. The CDR3 spells CASSPSQETQYF. In DNA form, the CDR3 reads TGCGCCAGCAGCCCAAGCCAAGAGACCCAGTACTTC.

This clonotype was recorded many times. The chain recombines TRBV7-9 with TRBJ1-3; D not resolved. Deletions cut 3 bases from V and 0 bases from J, with 6 bases between. The CDR3 loop spans 14 amino acids. Germline V gene lookup returns CDR1 SEHNR and CDR2 FQNEAQ (reference sequence). Written as DNA, the CDR3 is TGTGCCAGCAGCTTTGGTCTCTCTGGAAACACCATATATTTT. Translated: CASSFGLSGNTIYF.

The sample holds many counts of this clonotype. The CDR3 region is CASSTGTANTEAFF. The CDR3 DNA reads TGCGCCAGCAGCACCGGGACGGCTAACACTGAAGCTTTCTTT. V usage is TRBV5-1 and J usage is TRBJ1-1; a weak D match, TRBD1 (5 bases). This CDR3 is 14 amino acids long. The V gene lost 4 bases and the J gene lost 2 bases, with 12 bases spanning the gap. The V gene's germline CDR1 is SGHRS and CDR2 YFSETQ.

Notes on this clonotype: One junction end does not reproduce the germline sequence, and a read error may be involved. The chain uses TRBV11-2 and TRBJ1-6; D is ambiguous. In germline, CDR1 is SGHAT, CDR2 FQNNGV. The CDR3 consists of 13 residues. In DNA form, the CDR3 reads TGTGCCAGCAGCTTAGTTCGAGGCCCCTTTCGGAACTTT. This gives the protein CASSLVRGPFRNF.

A remark on this clonotype: Just one base apart from a much larger clone, this may be a read error. The genes are TRBV11-2 and TRBJ2-1, with 7 bases identical to TRBD2. The CDR3 spans 17 residues. Germline-derived CDR1 and CDR2 are SGHAT and FQNNGV. CDR3 sequence: CASSLGAPGLFVNDQFF. DNA of the CDR3: TGTGCCAGCAGCTTAGGGGCTCCGGGACTATTCGTAAATGACCAGTTCTTC.